This T cell receptor beta chain came from a study of Graves' ophthalmopathy and Graves' hyperthyroidism. PBMCs were obtained from approximately 10 ml of fresh peripheral blood. The J segment lost 4 bases and the V segment lost 3 bases, leaving 2 bases of the junction unmatched. The CDR3 is 13 residues long. Germline loops: CDR1 DFQATT, CDR2 SNEGSKA (reference sequence). The authors amplified TCR beta CDR3 regions from RNA transcripts. HTBI primers were used in a first-round RT-PCR, which preceded a second-round multiplex PCR. TCRdb itself ran the multiplex PCR reads through MiXCR, one entry per CDR3 protein. Of 230,000 or so distinct CDR3 sequences detected, about 47% appear once; the ten largest clones hold around half.

The sequenced sample consisted of peripheral blood. The clonotype was recovered from an adult man with Graves' ophthalmopathy. This chain links TRBV20-1 with TRBJ2-7; 11 nucleotides agree with TRBD2. For the CDR3, the DNA is TGCAGTGCTAGTAGCGGGAGGGTATACGAGCAGTACTTC. Amino acids: CSASSGRVYEQYF.